This note documents a single T cell receptor (beta chain) sequence. Its antigen has not been determined. Per-base quality was not reported, and no clone a single base away is much larger than it. The data were taken from a study of blood T cell repertoires in COVID-19 (dated by TCRdb to 2020 to 2021). A note on the overall study: Samples covering the acute and convalescent phases of COVID-19 were provided by collaborators in the United States, Italy and Spain. The samples were drawn from two sources: the first 160 participants of the ongoing ImmuneRACE study, and approximately 1,300 subjects contributed by 6 global collaborators. A freely available public database, intended as a resource for researchers studying the immune response to SARS-CoV-2, is where the repertoires were released. Subjects who had been exposed to COVID-19, were actively infected with it, or had recovered from it provided the deeply sampled blood TCRbeta repertoires that made up the dataset. HLA class I and class II types, where available, came from metadata supplied by the sample provider rather than from assay-based typing. Nearly every sample came with metadata listing a de-identified subject ID, COVID-19 status, age in years and sex. The prospective study material was composed of cDNA or gDNA derived from T cells, B-cell-depleted T cells, or PBMCs.

The germline V and J ends show losses of 9 bases and 5 bases respectively, and no gene match explains 25 bases of the junction. The CDR3 spans 19 residues, from the cysteine through the phenylalanine. Here the CDR3 DNA is all that survives: 57 bases in frame from base 1. Findings and caveats that apply to the study as a whole: How much clinical and demographic metadata was included differed by source and by participant, and the metadata was provided uncurated.

TCRbeta CDR3 regions were amplified from genomic DNA by means of the immunoSEQ Assay, a bias-controlled multiplex PCR. From the authors' description of their analysis: Within the assay, amplification of reference gene primers was used to estimate how many nucleated cells each sample contained. To quantify the absolute abundance of each unique TCRbeta CDR3 rearrangement, sequence reads were collapsed and filtered. For each sample, productive Simpson clonality was calculated as the square root of Simpson's diversity index across productive rearrangements. What TCRdb holds here is the immuneACCESS table cut down to in-frame rearrangements. Part of the clones is not present; checked against another copy, under half of the missing clones reflect an unresolved V gene, and the others are unexplained. V, J and clone size derive from that table, while D and trimming were established from the DNA sequence. A total of 340,000 or so clones appear in this sample, around nine tenths of them only once. The ten largest clones add up to 1% of the sample.

Whole blood was collected in K2EDTA tubes by collaborating institutions according to the institutions' own protocols. Collaborator samples were shipped for TCRbeta analysis as frozen whole blood, isolated PBMCs, or DNA extracted from either sample type. The rearrangement combines TRBV23-1 with TRBJ2-7; 10 bases in between match TRBD2. TRBV23-1 is identified as an open reading frame with a role that is uncertain. Material: peripheral blood. The receptor was isolated from a man aged 50 to 59 with active or convalescent COVID-19. The nucleotide sequence is given as TGCGCCAGGGAGGGAGGGGATTCTAGCGGGAGATCCCTCGGAGACGAGCAGTACTTC. Protein translation: CAREGGDSSGRSLGDEQYF.